One sample yielded the 8 T cell receptor beta chains listed below, sequenced in a study of Graves' ophthalmopathy and Graves' hyperthyroidism. CDR3 regions of TCR beta were amplified from RNA transcripts. The workflow started with a first-round RT-PCR run with HTBI primers and then moved on to a second-round multiplex PCR. TCRdb recomputed calls from the multiplex PCR reads with MiXCR, one row per CDR3 protein. The profile shows hundreds of thousands of distinct CDR3 sequences, about two fifths of them singletons. What was sequenced was peripheral blood. The receptors here all came from an adult man with Graves' ophthalmopathy.

This clonotype was recorded a few times. The CDR3 loop is CASSQDWLAGGTYEQYF. CDR3 DNA sequence: TGCGCCAGCAGCCAAGATTGGCTAGCGGGGGGCACTTACGAGCAGTACTTC. V usage is TRBV4-1 and J usage is TRBJ2-7; 11 bases fit TRBD2. Germline V CDR1 and CDR2: MGHRA, YSYEKL. The CDR3 is made up of 17 amino acids. The trim removed 0 bases at V and 4 bases at J, leaving 8 bases unmatched.

This CDR3 reads CSVTFGGVGGYTF. The CDR3 nucleotides read TGCAGCGTCACATTTGGGGGCGTCGGGGGCTACACCTTC. The chain joins TRBV29-1 to TRBJ1-2; D is perhaps TRBD1 (6 bases). Trimming stripped 6 bases from V and 8 bases from J, with 19 bases between. This CDR3 is built from 13 residues. Germline CDR1 is SQVTM and CDR2 is ANQGSEA.

V gene TRBV10-3 combines with J gene TRBJ1-5, with TRBD1 as a possible D gene (6 bases). CDR1 and CDR2 (germline): ENHRY, SYGVKD. This CDR3 region has 15 residues. V lost 0 bases and J 7 bases, leaving 13 bases between the germline ends. The CDR3: CAISESSGAEQPQHF. CDR3 DNA sequence: TGTGCCATCAGTGAGTCCTCAGGGGCTGAGCAGCCCCAGCATTTT.

This clonotype has ten or more counts. This rearrangement joins TRBV2 to TRBJ2-7, with D perhaps TRBD1 or TRBD2 (5 bases each). CDR1 and CDR2 from the germline V gene are SNHLY and FYNNEI. The CDR3 has 16 amino acids. Between the trimmed V and J ends, which lost 1 base and 2 bases, there was a span of 15 bases. Here the CDR3 reads CASSEGFGTTAYEQYF. CDR3 nucleotides: TGTGCCAGCAGTGAAGGATTCGGGACCACAGCCTACGAGCAGTACTTC.

This clonotype was observed many times. The chain has TRBV12-5 and TRBJ2-5; the D is unclear. V was trimmed by 2 bases and J by 0 bases, leaving 7 bases between them. The CDR3 runs to 14 residues. CDR1 LGHNT and CDR2 FRNRAP come from the germline V gene. CDR3 region: CASGLIGYQETQYF. In DNA, the CDR3 is TGTGCTAGTGGTTTGATCGGTTACCAAGAGACCCAGTACTTC.

This clonotype was recorded many times. The chain uses TRBV10-3 and TRBJ2-7; D may be TRBD1 (6 bases). Per germline, CDR1 ENHRY and CDR2 SYGVKD. V dropped 8 bases and J dropped 3 bases, with 14 bases sitting between them. The CDR3 has 13 amino acids. The CDR3 DNA sequence: TGTGCCATCGGGACACCCGGTGACTACGAGCAGTACTTC. It translates to CAIGTPGDYEQYF.

This clonotype has a handful of counts. The chain employs TRBV5-1 and TRBJ2-5, with D maybe TRBD1 (6 bases). This CDR3 has 15 amino acids. Germline lookup yields CDR1 SGHRS and CDR2 YFSETQ. The germline V and J ends were trimmed by 0 bases and 5 bases, with 14 bases remaining between them. CDR3 residues: CASSLGGLGVETQYF. CDR3 nucleotide sequence: TGCGCCAGCAGCTTGGGGGGGCTGGGAGTTGAGACCCAGTACTTC.

This clonotype was seen a handful of times. This chain uses TRBV7-2 with TRBJ2-7; D is perhaps TRBD1 or TRBD2 (5 bases each). This CDR3 region has 15 residues. V was pared by 1 base and J by 2 bases, with 12 bases between. Germline CDR1 and CDR2: SGHTA and FQGNSA. CDR3 protein: CASSLVGTGTYEQYF. For the CDR3, the DNA is TGTGCCAGCAGCTTAGTGGGGACGGGGACCTACGAGCAGTACTTC.